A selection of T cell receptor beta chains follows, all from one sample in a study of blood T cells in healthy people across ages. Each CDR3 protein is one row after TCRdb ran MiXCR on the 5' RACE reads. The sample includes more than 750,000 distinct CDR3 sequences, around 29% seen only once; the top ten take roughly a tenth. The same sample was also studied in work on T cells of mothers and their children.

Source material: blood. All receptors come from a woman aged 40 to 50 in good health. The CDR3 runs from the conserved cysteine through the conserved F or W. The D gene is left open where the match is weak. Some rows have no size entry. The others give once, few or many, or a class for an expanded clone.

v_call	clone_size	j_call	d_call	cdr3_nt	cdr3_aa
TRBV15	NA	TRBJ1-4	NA	TGTGCCACCAGCAGAGACCCCAGGACTAATGAAAAACTGTTTTTT	CATSRDPRTNEKLFF
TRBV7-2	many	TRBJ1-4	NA	TGTGCCAGCAGTTGGGACGCCACTAATGAAAAACTGTTTTTT	CASSWDATNEKLFF
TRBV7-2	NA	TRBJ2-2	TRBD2	TGTGCCAGCAGCTTAACTAGCGGGAGCGGGGAGCTGTTTTTT	CASSLTSGSGELFF
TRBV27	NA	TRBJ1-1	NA	TGTGCCAGCAGTTACCAGGGTTTTGGCACTGAAGCTTTCTTT	CASSYQGFGTEAFF
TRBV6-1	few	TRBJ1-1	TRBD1	TGTGCCAGCAGTGCGGACAGGCTCGGACTGAACACTGAAGCTTTCTTT	CASSADRLGLNTEAFF
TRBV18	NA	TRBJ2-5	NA	TGTGCCAGCTCACCACCGATGGACAGCGCAGGGATCCAGTACTTC	CASSPPMDSAGIQYF
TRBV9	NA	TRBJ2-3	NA	TGTGCCAGCAGCGTAGATGCCAGGAACTTAAGGGGCAAACCAGATACGCAGTATTTT	CASSVDARNLRGKPDTQYF
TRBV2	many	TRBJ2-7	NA	TGTGCCAGCAATCCGACAGTCCGCTCCTACGAGCAGTACTTC	CASNPTVRSYEQYF
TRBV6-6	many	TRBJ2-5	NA	TGTGCCAGCAGTCGTTGGGCGGGAGAGACCCAGTACTTC	CASSRWAGETQYF
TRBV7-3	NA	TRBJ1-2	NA	TGTGCCAGCAGCTTAATAGGGATCGGCTACACCTTC	CASSLIGIGYTF
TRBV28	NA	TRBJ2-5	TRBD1	TGTGCCACCCGGACAGGGGGAGAGACCCAGTACTTC	CATRTGGETQYF
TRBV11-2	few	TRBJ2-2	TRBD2	TGTGCCAGCAGCCCGCAGCGGGGGACCGGGGAGCTGTTTTTT	CASSPQRGTGELFF
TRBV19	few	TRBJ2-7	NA	TGTGCCAGCAACCCCGGGACTCGGGACTACGAGCAGTACTTC	CASNPGTRDYEQYF
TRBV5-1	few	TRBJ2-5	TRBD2	TGCGCCAGCAGCCCGATGTATCCAGCGGGGAAACAAGAGACCCAGTACTTC	CASSPMYPAGKQETQYF